The 5 T cell receptor beta chains reported below all come from one sample, sequenced in a study of blood T cells in healthy people across ages. For the second PCR, which ran for about 6 to 11 cycles, a sample-barcoded 5' primer and a J-beta primer mix were used. Each CDR3 protein gets one entry after TCRdb re-called the 5' RACE reads with MiXCR. The profile shows about 700,000 distinct CDR3 sequences, roughly 32% of them singletons. Sequencing was performed on blood. The source is a woman aged 80 or older in good health.

Note on this clonotype: Given a much more abundant clone one base away, this may be a read error. This chain links TRBV30 with TRBJ1-2; 8 bases match TRBD1. V lost 1 base and J lost 2; bases outside the gene matches: 0. The CDR3 has 13 amino acids. Germline CDR1 is GTSNPN and CDR2 is SVGIG (reference sequence). CDR3 nucleotides: TGTGCCTGGAGTGGGACAGGGAACTATGGCTACACCTTC. It translates to CAWSGTGNYGYTF.

This clonotype appeared many times. The junction departs from germline at one end; a sequencing error may be responsible. The J gene is TRBJ2-5, the V gene TRBV6-5; D may be TRBD1 or TRBD2 (5 bases each). This CDR3 spans 11 amino acids. CDR1 and CDR2 from the germline V gene are MNHEY and SVGAGI. The CDR3 spells CASSPGTGTHF. The CDR3 nucleotides are TGTGCCAGCAGCCCCGGGACGGGGACCCACTTC.

This chain connects TRBV7-9 to TRBJ2-1; D unresolved. The germline CDR1 and CDR2 sequences are SEHNR and FQNEAQ (reference sequence). V was cut by 6 bases and J by 0 bases, with 6 bases left in between. The CDR3 sequence is 13 residues long. The CDR3 here is CASRQSSYNEQFF. The CDR3 DNA reads TGTGCCAGCAGACAGTCCTCCTACAATGAGCAGTTCTTC. The full variable domain, its missing parts supplied by reference TRBV7-9 and TRBJ2-1, is DTGVSQNPRHKITKRGQNVTFRCDPISEHNRLYWYRQTLGQGPEFLTYFQNEAQLEKSRLLSDRFSAERPKGSFSTLEIQRTEQGDSAMYLCASRQSSYNEQFFGPGTRLTVL.

This rearrangement joins TRBV5-1 to TRBJ2-4; D gene uncertain. Germline V gene data show CDR1 as SGHRS and CDR2 as YFSETQ. Trimming left V 4 bases short and J 5 bases short, with 10 bases between. CDR3 length: 13 amino acids. The CDR3: CASSQGQQNIQYF. The DNA for the CDR3 is TGCGCCAGCAGCCAAGGGCAGCAAAACATTCAGTACTTC.

This clonotype was observed at least ten times. This sequence joins TRBV12-3 or TRBV12-4 and TRBJ1-5, with 7 bases fitting TRBD1. The CDR3 spans 14 residues. The junction had 5 bases not matched to a gene; V was cut back by 6 bases and J by 3 bases. The CDR3 DNA is TGTGCCAGCAGCCAAACAGGGGTCAATCAGCCCCAGCATTTT. Translated, it gives CASSQTGVNQPQHF.